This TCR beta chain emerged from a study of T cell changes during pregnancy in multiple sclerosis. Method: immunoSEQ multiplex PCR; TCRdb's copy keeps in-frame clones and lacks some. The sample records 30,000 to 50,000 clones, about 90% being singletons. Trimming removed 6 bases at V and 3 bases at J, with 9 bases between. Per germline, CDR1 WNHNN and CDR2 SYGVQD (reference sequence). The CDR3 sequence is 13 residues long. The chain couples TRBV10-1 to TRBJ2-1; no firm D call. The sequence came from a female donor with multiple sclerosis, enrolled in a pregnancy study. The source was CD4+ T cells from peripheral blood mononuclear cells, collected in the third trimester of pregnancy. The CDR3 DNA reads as TGCGCCAGCAGACCGGGTCTCTACAATGAGCAGTTCTTC. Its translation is CASRPGLYNEQFF.